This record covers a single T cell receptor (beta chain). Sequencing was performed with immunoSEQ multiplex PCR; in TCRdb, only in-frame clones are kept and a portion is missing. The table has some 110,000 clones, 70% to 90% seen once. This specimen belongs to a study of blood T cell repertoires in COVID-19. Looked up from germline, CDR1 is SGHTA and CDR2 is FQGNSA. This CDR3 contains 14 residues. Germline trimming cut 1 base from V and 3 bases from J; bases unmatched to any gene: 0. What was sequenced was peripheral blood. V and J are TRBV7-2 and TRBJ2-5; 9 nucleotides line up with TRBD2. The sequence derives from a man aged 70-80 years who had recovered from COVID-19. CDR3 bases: TGTGCCAGCAGCTTAGGACTAGCGGAAGAGACCCAGTACTTC. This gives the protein CASSLGLAEETQYF.